Listed below are T cell receptor beta chains from one sample, sequenced in a study of Ad26.COV2.S vaccination and SARS-CoV-2 variants. Only in-frame clones appear in the TCRdb table, and some are missing; sequencing was by immunoSEQ multiplex PCR. The sample has hundreds of thousands of clones; about 89% are singletons. The material was peripheral blood, obtained in a trial of Ad26.COV2.S vaccine versus placebo. These TCRs come from a person aged 18 to 65 who received the Ad26.COV2.S COVID-19 vaccine or a placebo. Each CDR3 is given with its conserved first and last residue. Each record gives: J gene, V gene, D gene, clone size, CDR3 DNA, CDR3 protein. A D gene is named only where the DNA matches it firmly. Some rows mark clone size as missing; the rest say once, few, many or name a class of expanded clone.

>TRBJ2-1|TRBV6-5|NA|NA
TGTGCCAGCAGTTACTCGATCTACCCCCCCCACAATGAGCAGTTCTTC
CASSYSIYPPHNEQFF
>TRBJ1-1|TRBV10-3|TRBD1|once
TGTGCCATCGGGAGACAGGGTTTCCCTGAAGCTTTCTTT
CAIGRQGFPEAFF
>TRBJ1-1|TRBV18|TRBD1|NA
TGTGCCAGCTCACCCCAGGGGGCCGAACACACTGAAGCTTTCTTT
CASSPQGAEHTEAFF
>TRBJ1-6|TRBV6-1|NA|NA
TGTGCCAGCAGTGTGATCAGGGTAGGGGGGTATAATTCACCCCTCCACTTT
CASSVIRVGGYNSPLHF
>TRBJ2-7|TRBV7-8|TRBD2|NA
TGTGCCAGCAGCGGAGTTTTGGGAGGGCCCTGGAACTTC
CASSGVLGGPWNF
>TRBJ2-7|TRBV5-4|TRBD1|NA
TGTGCCAGCAGCTTGGGGTCGGGACAGGGAGTATACGAGCAGTACTTC
CASSLGSGQGVYEQYF
>TRBJ2-1|TRBV6-2/TRBV6-3|NA|NA
TGTGCCAGCAGTCGGGACTTCATAGCATATATAGAGCAGTTCTTC
CASSRDFIAYIEQFF
>TRBJ2-1|TRBV19|NA|NA
TGTGCCAGTACTCTAGACCCTCTAGCGCCTAGCTCCTACAATGAGCAGTTCTTC
CASTLDPLAPSSYNEQFF
>TRBJ2-5|TRBV14|NA|NA
TGTGCCAGCAGCCACAATAACCAAGAGACCCAGTACTTC
CASSHNNQETQYF
>TRBJ1-5|TRBV28|NA|once
TGTGCCAGCACCCTCTCAGTCCCGGGGCGCAATCAGCCCCAGCATTTT
CASTLSVPGRNQPQHF
>TRBJ1-2|TRBV7-2|TRBD1|NA
TGTGCCAGCACCCTCTCTGACAGGGAGAACTATGGCTACACCTTC
CASTLSDRENYGYTF
>TRBJ2-3|TRBV30|TRBD1|NA
TGTGCCTTCGGACAGGGGGCAGATACGCAGTATTTT
CAFGQGADTQYF
>TRBJ2-7|TRBV19|NA|NA
TGTGCCAGTAGTCCCGGGGGCTCCTACGAGCAGTACTTC
CASSPGGSYEQYF
>TRBJ1-1|TRBV30|NA|many
TGTGCCTGGAGCCCGACAGGCACTGAAGCTTTCTTT
CAWSPTGTEAFF
>TRBJ2-7|TRBV12-1|NA|NA
TGTGCCAGCAGCTTTGCAGGGACAGGATTCTACGAGCAGTACTTC
CASSFAGTGFYEQYF
>TRBJ2-3|TRBV19|NA|NA
TGTGCCAGTAAAAGGCAGGTGAGCACAGATACGCAGTATTTT
CASKRQVSTDTQYF
>TRBJ1-2|TRBV9|NA|NA
TGTGCCAGCAGTTTGTCTAACTATGGCTACACCTTC
CASSLSNYGYTF
>TRBJ1-1|TRBV6-5|NA|NA
TGTGCCGGGGCCTTGGGAGTTGAAGCTTTCTTT
CAGALGVEAFF
>TRBJ2-6|TRBV7-8|NA|few
TGTGCCAGCAGCCGAGGGTTTTTGTCTGGGGCCAACGTCCTGACTTTC
CASSRGFLSGANVLTF
>TRBJ2-2|TRBV3-1/TRBV3-2|NA|NA
TGTGCCAGCAGCCAAGAGTTGGTCACCGGGGAGCTGTTTTTT
CASSQELVTGELFF